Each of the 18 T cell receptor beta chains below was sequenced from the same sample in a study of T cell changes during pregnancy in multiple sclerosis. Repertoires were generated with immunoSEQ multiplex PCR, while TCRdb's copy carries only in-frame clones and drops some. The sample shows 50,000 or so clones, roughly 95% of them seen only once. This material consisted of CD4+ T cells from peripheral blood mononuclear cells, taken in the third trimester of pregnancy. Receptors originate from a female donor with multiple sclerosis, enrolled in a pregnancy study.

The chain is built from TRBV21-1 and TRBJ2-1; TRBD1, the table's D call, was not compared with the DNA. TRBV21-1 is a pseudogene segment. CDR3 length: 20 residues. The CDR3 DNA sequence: TGTGCCAGCAGCAAAGTACTCTTGAGACAGGGGGGACTTCACGACAATGAGCAGTTCTTC. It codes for CASSKVLLRQGGLHDNEQFF.

This CDR3 reads CASSLWGGDQPQHF. The CDR3 coding sequence is TGTGCCAGCAGCTTGTGGGGGGGCGATCAGCCCCAGCATTTT. This chain uses TRBV7-6 with TRBJ1-5, with a weak D call TRBD1 (6 bases). The CDR3 covers 14 residues. Germline assignment: CDR1 SGHVS and CDR2 FNYEAQ. V was shortened by 3 bases and J by 5 bases, with 11 bases between the two germline ends.

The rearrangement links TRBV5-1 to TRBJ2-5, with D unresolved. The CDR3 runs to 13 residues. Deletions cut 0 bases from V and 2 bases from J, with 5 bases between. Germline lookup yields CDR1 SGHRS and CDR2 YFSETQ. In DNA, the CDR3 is TGCGCCAGCAGCTTGGGTCGTCAAGAGACCCAGTACTTC. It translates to CASSLGRQETQYF.

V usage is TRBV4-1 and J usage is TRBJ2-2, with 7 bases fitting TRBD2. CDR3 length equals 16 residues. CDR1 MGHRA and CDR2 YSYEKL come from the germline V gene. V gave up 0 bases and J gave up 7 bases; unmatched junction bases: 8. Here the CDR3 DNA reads TGCGCCAGCAGCCAAGAGGGGAGGGCCCGTGGCGGGGAGCTGTTTTTT. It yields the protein CASSQEGRARGGELFF.

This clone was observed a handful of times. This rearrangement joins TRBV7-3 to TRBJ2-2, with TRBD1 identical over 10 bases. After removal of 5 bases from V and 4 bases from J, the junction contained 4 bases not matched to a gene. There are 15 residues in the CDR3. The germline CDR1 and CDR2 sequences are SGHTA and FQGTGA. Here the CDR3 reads CASSRQGAGTGELFF. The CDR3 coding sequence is TGTGCCAGCAGCCGACAGGGGGCCGGCACCGGGGAGCTGTTTTTT.

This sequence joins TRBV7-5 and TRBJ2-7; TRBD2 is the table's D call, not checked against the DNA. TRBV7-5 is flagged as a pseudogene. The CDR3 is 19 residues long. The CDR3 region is CARSLVTHVGGRNGSEQYF. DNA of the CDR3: TGTGCCAGAAGCTTAGTTACCCACGTGGGCGGGAGAAATGGAAGCGAGCAGTACTTC.

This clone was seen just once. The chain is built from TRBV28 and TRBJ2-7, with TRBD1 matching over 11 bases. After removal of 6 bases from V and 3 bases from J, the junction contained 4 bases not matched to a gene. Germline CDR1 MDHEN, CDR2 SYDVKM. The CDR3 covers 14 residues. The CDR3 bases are TGTGCCAGCAGGGGGACAGGGGGGATCTACGAGCAGTACTTC. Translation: CASRGTGGIYEQYF.

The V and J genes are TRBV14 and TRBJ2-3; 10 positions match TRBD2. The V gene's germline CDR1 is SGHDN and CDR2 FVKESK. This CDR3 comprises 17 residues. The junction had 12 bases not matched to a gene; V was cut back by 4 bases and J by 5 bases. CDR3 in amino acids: CASSLPPSGREGDTQYF. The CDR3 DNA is TGTGCCAGCAGCCTACCCCCTAGCGGGAGAGAAGGAGATACGCAGTATTTT.

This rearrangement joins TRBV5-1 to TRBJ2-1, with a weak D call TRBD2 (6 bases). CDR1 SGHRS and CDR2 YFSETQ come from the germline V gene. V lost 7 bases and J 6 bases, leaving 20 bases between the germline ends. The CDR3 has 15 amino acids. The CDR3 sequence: CASRLSGLGGNEQFF. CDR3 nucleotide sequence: TGCGCCAGCCGACTTTCGGGACTTGGGGGCAATGAGCAGTTCTTC. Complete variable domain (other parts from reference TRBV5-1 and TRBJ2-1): KAGVTQTPRYLIKTRGQQVTLSCSPISGHRSVSWYQQTPGQGLQFLFEYFSETQRNKGNFPGRFSGRQFSNSRSEMNVSTLELGDSALYLCASRLSGLGGNEQFFGPGTRLTVL.

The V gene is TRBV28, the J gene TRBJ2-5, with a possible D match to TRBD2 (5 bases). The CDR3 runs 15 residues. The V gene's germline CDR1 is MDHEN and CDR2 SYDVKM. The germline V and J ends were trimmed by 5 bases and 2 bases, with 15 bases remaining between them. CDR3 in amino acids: CASSPGSLAQETQYF. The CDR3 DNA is TGTGCCAGCAGTCCTGGGTCCTTAGCGCAAGAGACCCAGTACTTC.

The CDR3 DNA reads as TGTGCCAGCAGCCGGGGACGGGGGGACTATGGCTACACCTTC. It yields the protein CASSRGRGDYGYTF. V usage is TRBV7-3 and J usage is TRBJ1-2; D may be TRBD1 (5 bases). This CDR3 has 14 residues. Germline CDR1 SGHTA, CDR2 FQGTGA. The V end was cut by 5 bases, the J end by 3 bases, with 13 bases between.

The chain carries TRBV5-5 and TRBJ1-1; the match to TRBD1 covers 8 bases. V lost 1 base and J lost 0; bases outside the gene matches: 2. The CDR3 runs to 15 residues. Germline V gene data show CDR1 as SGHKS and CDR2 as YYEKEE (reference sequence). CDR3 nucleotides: TGTGCCAGCAGCTTGTGGACAGGGATGAACACTGAAGCTTTCTTT. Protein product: CASSLWTGMNTEAFF. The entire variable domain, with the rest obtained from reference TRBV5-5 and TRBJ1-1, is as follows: DAGVTQSPTHLIKTRGQQVTLRCSPISGHKSVSWYQQVLGQGPQFIFQYYEKEERGRGNFPDRFSARQFPNYSSELNVNALLLGDSALYLCASSLWTGMNTEAFFGQGTRLTVV.

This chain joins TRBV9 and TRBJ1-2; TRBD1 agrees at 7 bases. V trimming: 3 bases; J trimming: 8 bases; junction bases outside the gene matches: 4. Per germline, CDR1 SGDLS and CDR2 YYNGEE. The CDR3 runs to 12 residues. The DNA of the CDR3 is TGTGCCAGCAGCGCAACAGGGGTCGGCTACACCTTC. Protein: CASSATGVGYTF.

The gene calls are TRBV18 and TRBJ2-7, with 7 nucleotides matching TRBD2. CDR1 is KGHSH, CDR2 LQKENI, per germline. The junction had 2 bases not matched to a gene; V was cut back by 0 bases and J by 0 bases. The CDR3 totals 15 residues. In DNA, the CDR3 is TGTGCCAGCTCACCACCGACTAGCTTCTCCTACGAGCAGTACTTC. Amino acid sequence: CASSPPTSFSYEQYF.

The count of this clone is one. In DNA, the CDR3 is TGCAGTGCTAGAGTCCAGAAACTGTTTTTT. It translates to CSARVQKLFF. The genes are TRBV20-1 and TRBJ1-4, with D unclear. This CDR3 has 10 residues. V lost 1 base, J lost 11 bases, and 5 bases lay in between. From germline, CDR1 is DFQATT and CDR2 SNEGSKA (reference sequence).

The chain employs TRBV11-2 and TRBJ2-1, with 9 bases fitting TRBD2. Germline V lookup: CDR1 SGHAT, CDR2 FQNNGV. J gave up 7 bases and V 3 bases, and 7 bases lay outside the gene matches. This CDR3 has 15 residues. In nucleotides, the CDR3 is TGTGCCAGCAGCTTTGGCGGGAGGGCCCGAAATGAGCAGTTCTTC. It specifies CASSFGGRARNEQFF. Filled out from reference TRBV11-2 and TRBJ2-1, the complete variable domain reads EAGVAQSPRYKIIEKRQSVAFWCNPISGHATLYWYQQILGQGPKLLIQFQNNGVVDDSQLPKDRFSAERLKGVDSTLKIQPAKLEDSAVYLCASSFGGRARNEQFFGPGTRLTVL.

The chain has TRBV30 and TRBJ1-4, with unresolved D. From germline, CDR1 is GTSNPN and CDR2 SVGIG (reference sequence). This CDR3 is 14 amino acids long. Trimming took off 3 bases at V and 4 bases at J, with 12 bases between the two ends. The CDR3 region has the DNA TGTGCCTGGAGCTCTACAGCCCGTAATGAAAAACTGTTTTTT. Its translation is CAWSSTARNEKLFF.

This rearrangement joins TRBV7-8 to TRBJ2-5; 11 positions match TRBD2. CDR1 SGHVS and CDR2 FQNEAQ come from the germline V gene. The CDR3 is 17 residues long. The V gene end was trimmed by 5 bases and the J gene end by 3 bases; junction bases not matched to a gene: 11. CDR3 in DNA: TGTGCCAGCAGCCCTGCCGCACGACTAGCGGGGAAAGAGACCCAGTACTTC. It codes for CASSPAARLAGKETQYF. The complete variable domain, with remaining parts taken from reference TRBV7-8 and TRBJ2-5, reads GAGVSQSPRYKVAKRGQDVALRCDPISGHVSLFWYQQALGQGPEFLTYFQNEAQLDKSGLPSDRFFAERPEGSVSTLKIQRTQQEDSAVYLCASSPAARLAGKETQYFGPGTRLLVL.